This T cell receptor (beta chain) was documented in a study of blood T cells in healthy people across ages. This CDR3 is built from 15 residues. CDR1 SGHAT and CDR2 FQNNGV come from the germline V gene. Alongside a J-beta primer mix, a sample-barcoded 5' primer served in a second PCR lasting roughly 7 to 11 cycles. TCRdb recomputed calls from the 5' RACE reads with MiXCR, one row per CDR3 protein. The sample contains about 1.4 million distinct CDR3 sequences, around 59% of which appear only once. V is TRBV11-2 and J is TRBJ2-7; the D is unclear. The end of the DNA fits TRBJ2-5 better, so the J call may be wrong. Sequenced material: blood. The origin of this receptor is a young man in good health. The CDR3 nucleotides read TGTGCCAGCAGCTTAGAATTTGTCAGACCGGAGACCCAGTACTTC. This gives the protein CASSLEFVRPETQYF.